The sequence of this T cell receptor (beta chain) was determined in a study of blood T cells in healthy people across ages. Study results and caveats: Aged donors had fewer naive CD4+ cells and lower diversity than long-lived donors.

Germline loops: CDR1 DFQATT, CDR2 SNEGSKA (reference sequence). CDR3 length: 10 amino acids. The study drew donors from healthy Caucasian individuals in Russia aged roughly 6 to 100. Through a sample-barcoded 5' primer and a J-beta primer mix, a second PCR was run for about 7 to 12 cycles. In TCRdb, the 5' RACE reads were re-called with MiXCR into one record per CDR3 protein. The table includes around 820,000 distinct CDR3 sequences, around a quarter detected once. In regard to this clonotype: No antigen is known for it.

These same records also appear under a second study, on T cells of mothers and their children. That work contributes: The authors found no persistent microchimeric T cell clones.

Sequenced material: blood. This clonotype was obtained from a boy aged 5-17 years in good health. The chain is built from TRBV20-1 and TRBJ2-5, with unresolved D. The assigned J gene may be wrong: the sequence end matches TRBJ2-7 better. The DNA of the CDR3 is TGCAGTGCTATCAACTACGAGCAGTACTTC. Translating gives CSAINYEQYF.